This T cell receptor (beta chain) was recovered during a study of beta chain features in type 1 diabetes. On the study more broadly: Cell yields, gender and age were similar in healthy donors and patients. Study observations and caveats: In comparison with healthy donors, patients had naive, central memory and Treg TCRB repertoires that appeared more similar. Type 1 diabetes patients had TCRB CDR3s that were shorter (moderately but significantly so) in all four CD4+ subsets.

The CDR3 consists of 15 residues. In germline, CDR1 is SGHTA, CDR2 FQGNSA. The ends lost 5 bases at V and 6 bases at J; junction bases unmatched: 6. In this sample, this clone turned up many times. The target antigen is unknown. The entirety of the isolated RNA underwent reverse transcription, so expressed TCRB transcripts were sequenced. The method was immunoSEQ multiplex PCR; TCRdb's version includes in-frame clones alone and lacks a portion of them. The sample lists about 140,000 clones; about 9.7% were seen once. The receptor was derived from a woman between 40 and 55 years old in good health. The specimen was central memory CD4+ T cells from blood. The V gene is TRBV7-2, the J gene TRBJ1-5; 11 bases are shared with TRBD1. Here the CDR3 reads CASSRGQGAVQPQHF. The CDR3, as DNA: TGTGCCAGCAGCCGAGGACAGGGGGCGGTTCAGCCCCAGCATTTT.